The TCR beta chain described here comes from a study of blood T cell repertoires in COVID-19. The wider study: COVID-19 samples, acute and convalescent, were from the United States, Italy and Spain.

V gave up 4 bases and J gave up 4 bases; unmatched junction bases: 4. The CDR3 has 14 amino acids. Germline V gene data show CDR1 as LNHDA and CDR2 as SQIVND (reference sequence). Using immunoSEQ multiplex PCR, the repertoire was profiled, and TCRdb retains in-frame clones only, with some absent. There are some 15,000 clones in the sample; 80% to 90% occur only once, and under 25% lies in the top ten. This TCR was sampled from a woman aged 60-70 years with acute or convalescent COVID-19. Sample: peripheral blood. The V and J genes are TRBV19 and TRBJ2-1; TRBD2 agrees at 7 bases. Here the CDR3 DNA reads TGTGCCAGTAGTAATCCTAGCGGTTACAATGAGCAGTTCTTC. As protein: CASSNPSGYNEQFF.